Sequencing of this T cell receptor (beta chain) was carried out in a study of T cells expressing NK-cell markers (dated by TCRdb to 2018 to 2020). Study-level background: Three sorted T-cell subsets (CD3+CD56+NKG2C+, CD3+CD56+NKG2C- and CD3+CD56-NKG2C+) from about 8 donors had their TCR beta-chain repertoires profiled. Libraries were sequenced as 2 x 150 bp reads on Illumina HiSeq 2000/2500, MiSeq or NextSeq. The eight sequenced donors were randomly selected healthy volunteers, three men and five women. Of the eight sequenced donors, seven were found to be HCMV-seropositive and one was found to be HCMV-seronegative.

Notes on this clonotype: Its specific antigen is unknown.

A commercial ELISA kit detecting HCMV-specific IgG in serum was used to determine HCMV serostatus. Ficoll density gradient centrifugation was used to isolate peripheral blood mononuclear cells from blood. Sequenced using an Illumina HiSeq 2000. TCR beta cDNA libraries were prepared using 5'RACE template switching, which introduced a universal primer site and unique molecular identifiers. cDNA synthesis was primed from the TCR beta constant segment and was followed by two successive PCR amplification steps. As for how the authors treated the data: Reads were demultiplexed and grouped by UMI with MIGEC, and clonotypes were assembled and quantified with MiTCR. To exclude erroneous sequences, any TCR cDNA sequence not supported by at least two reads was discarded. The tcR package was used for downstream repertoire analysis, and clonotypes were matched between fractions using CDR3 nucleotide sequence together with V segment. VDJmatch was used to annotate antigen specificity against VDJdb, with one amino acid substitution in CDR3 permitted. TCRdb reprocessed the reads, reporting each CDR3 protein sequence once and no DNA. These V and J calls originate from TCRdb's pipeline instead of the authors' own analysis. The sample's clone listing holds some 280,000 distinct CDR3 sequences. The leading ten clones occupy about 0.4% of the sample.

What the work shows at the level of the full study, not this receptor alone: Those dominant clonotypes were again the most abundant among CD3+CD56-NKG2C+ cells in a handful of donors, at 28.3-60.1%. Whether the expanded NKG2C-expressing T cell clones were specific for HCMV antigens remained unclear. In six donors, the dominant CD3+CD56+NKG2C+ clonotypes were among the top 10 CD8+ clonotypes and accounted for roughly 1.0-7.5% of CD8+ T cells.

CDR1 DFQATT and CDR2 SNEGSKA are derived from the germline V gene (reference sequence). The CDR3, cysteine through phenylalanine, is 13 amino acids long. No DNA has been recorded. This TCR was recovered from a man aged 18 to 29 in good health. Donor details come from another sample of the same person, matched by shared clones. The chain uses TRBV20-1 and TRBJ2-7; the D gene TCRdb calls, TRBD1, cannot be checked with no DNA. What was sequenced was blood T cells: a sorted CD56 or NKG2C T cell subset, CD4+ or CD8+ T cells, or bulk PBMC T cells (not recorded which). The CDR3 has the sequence CSARAAGDHEQYF.